The 12 T cell receptor beta chains presented below share a single source sample, sequenced in a study of T-cell memory formation after mild COVID-19. TCRdb ran MiXCR on the 5' RACE reads and lists one entry per CDR3 protein. Of 350,000 to 500,000 distinct CDR3 sequences in the sample, more than 15% were seen once. Material for sequencing was PBMCs or a T cell subset sorted from them (not recorded which). All receptors come from a man aged 18 to 30 who had mild COVID-19 (a few samples of this study predate the infection). Cell type and time point are not known.

This clonotype was recorded a few times. J is TRBJ1-5 and V is TRBV29-1; D not resolved. The CDR3 runs to 15 residues. V was trimmed by 7 bases and J by 1 base, leaving 17 bases between them. Germline CDR1 SQVTM, CDR2 ANQGSEA. The CDR3 region is CSAVFGFGSNQPQHF. For the CDR3, the DNA is TGCAGCGCTGTCTTCGGCTTTGGAAGCAATCAGCCCCAGCATTTT.

This chain links TRBV20-1 with TRBJ2-4, with D tentatively TRBD2 (6 bases). V was shortened by 5 bases and J by 8 bases, with 22 bases between the two germline ends. The germline gives CDR1 DFQATT, CDR2 SNEGSKA (reference sequence). This CDR3 region has 15 residues. The CDR3 DNA sequence: TGCAGTGCTGGGGAGTTACTAGGGACTCTCTACATTCAGTACTTC. Translated, it gives CSAGELLGTLYIQYF.

On this clonotype: Germline is not matched at one junction end, which may reflect a read error. The rearrangement links TRBV29-1 to TRBJ2-1, with D possibly called TRBD1 or TRBD2 (5 bases each). CDR1 is SQVTM, CDR2 ANQGSEA, per germline. The CDR3 is made up of 13 amino acids. The chain's CDR3 is CSVGTRSDNEQFF. CDR3 DNA sequence: TGCAGCGTCGGGACGCGCTCCGACAATGAGCAGTTCTTC.

The CDR3 bases are TGTGCCATCACCTTACAGGAATCAGGGACCCAGTACTTC. Protein product: CAITLQESGTQYF. The chain carries TRBV10-3 and TRBJ2-5; D might be TRBD1 (5 bases). The V end was cut by 7 bases, the J end by 7 bases, with 16 bases between. Germline CDR1 ENHRY, CDR2 SYGVKD. The CDR3 spans 13 residues.

This chain uses TRBV12-3 or TRBV12-4 with TRBJ1-4; D remains ambiguous. V shed 3 bases and J shed 8 bases, with 13 bases lying between them. The CDR3 runs to 14 residues. Here the CDR3 DNA reads TGTGCCAGCAGTTTGGTTTGGGCTGAAGAAAAACTGTTTTTT. Protein product: CASSLVWAEEKLFF.

This clonotype was counted a few times. The chain couples TRBV5-1 to TRBJ1-6, with 8 positions matching TRBD1. The CDR3 is 15 residues long. In germline, CDR1 is SGHRS, CDR2 YFSETQ. After removal of 4 bases from V and 3 bases from J, the junction contained 3 bases not matched to a gene. The CDR3 bases are TGCGCCAGCAGCCCCAGGGGGCTCTATAATTCACCCCTCCACTTT. Protein product: CASSPRGLYNSPLHF.

The chain couples TRBV5-1 to TRBJ2-5; 7 bases are shared with TRBD1. CDR3 length: 16 amino acids. J gave up 2 bases and V 4 bases, and 11 bases lay outside the gene matches. Germline values: CDR1 SGHRS, CDR2 YFSETQ. The chain's CDR3 is CASSRARQGTQETQYF. CDR3 DNA sequence: TGCGCCAGCAGCCGGGCCCGACAGGGTACACAAGAGACCCAGTACTTC.

This clonotype occurred once. The J gene is TRBJ2-3, the V gene TRBV10-3; 7 positions agree with TRBD2. V lost 7 bases to trimming and J lost 3 bases; unmatched junction nucleotides: 4. This CDR3 has 13 amino acids. The germline CDR1 and CDR2 sequences are ENHRY and SYGVKD. The CDR3 protein is CAITEAGTDTQYF. CDR3 DNA: TGTGCCATCACAGAAGCGGGGACAGATACGCAGTATTTT.

In its sample, this clonotype was seen a few times. This chain links TRBV2 with TRBJ2-3, with 7 bases aligning to TRBD1. This CDR3 comprises 16 residues. Germline V gene lookup returns CDR1 SNHLY and CDR2 FYNNEI. J lost 3 bases, V lost 6 bases, and 12 bases had no gene match. The CDR3, as DNA: TGTGCCAGCAGCCTCTCCCGGACAGGAGGAACAGATACGCAGTATTTT. Encoded protein: CASSLSRTGGTDTQYF.

The chain is built from TRBV6-2 or TRBV6-3 and TRBJ1-1; maybe TRBD1 (5 bases). There are 14 residues in the CDR3. The V gene's germline CDR1 is MNHEY and CDR2 SVGEGT. The V gene lost 6 bases and the J gene lost 3 bases, with 14 bases spanning the gap. The DNA for the CDR3 is TGTGCCAGCAGCCCGACAGTCGGCTACACTGAAGCTTTCTTT. Translated: CASSPTVGYTEAFF.

This chain joins TRBV6-2 or TRBV6-3 and TRBJ2-2, with TRBD2 matching 10 bases. After removal of 2 bases from V and 7 bases from J, the junction contained 4 bases not matched to a gene. The CDR3 spans 15 residues. CDR1 MNHEY and CDR2 SVGEGT come from the germline V gene. In DNA form, the CDR3 reads TGTGCCAGCAGTTACCATACTAGCGGGGTCGGGGAGCTGTTTTTT. As protein: CASSYHTSGVGELFF.

This clonotype was counted a few times. The genes are TRBV5-8 and TRBJ2-2; possibly TRBD1 or TRBD2 for D (5 bases each). The CDR3 loop spans 13 amino acids. Germline loops: CDR1 SGHTS, CDR2 YDEGEE. The V gene lost 2 bases and the J gene lost 7 bases, with 9 bases spanning the gap. This chain's CDR3 is CASSLEGFGELFF. CDR3 sequence (DNA): TGTGCCAGCAGCTTAGAGGGGTTCGGGGAGCTGTTTTTT.